Sequencing of this T cell receptor (beta chain) was carried out in a study of CD8+CD57+ T cells in acquired aplastic anemia (dated by TCRdb to about 2018). Concerning the study at large: On average, sorted CD4+ and CD8+ cells yielded around 3.4 ug of extracted DNA, with a range of about 0.18 to 30 ug. Mean read counts for healthy donor samples were 8.5 million to 10.8 million for CD4+ cells and around 11 million for CD8+ cells. The research as a whole found: CD8+ Simpson's diversity did not differ significantly between patients and healthy controls (P=0.060). Approximately 31 CD8+ CDR3 sequences were found in both patients and controls but appeared to be highly expressed in patients and within the immunodominant clones of the patients.

CDR1 and CDR2 (LGHNT, FRNRAP) derive from the germline V gene. The junction shows trimming of 6 bases on V and 7 bases on J, plus 12 bases between the germline ends. The CDR3 runs 13 amino acids, cysteine and phenylalanine included. Kept here is only the CDR3 DNA, which spans 39 bases and is read in frame from base 1. The study deep-sequenced TCR repertoires of sorted CD4+ and CD8+ blood T cells from severe aplastic anemia patients and healthy subjects. Ficoll-Paque density gradient centrifugation was used to isolate peripheral blood mononuclear cells. Before DNA extraction, CD4+ and CD8+ T cells were sorted by FACS or by magnetic beads. Profiling of TCR beta VDJ combinations and CDR3 sequences used genomic DNA as the template. An Illumina HiSeq 2000 was the platform used for TCR repertoire sequencing. The paper's processing steps were these. Repertoire assessment relied on Simpson's diversity index, CDR3 size and DJ length profiles, and TRBV/TRBJ rearrangement plots. Whichever DNA sequence was most abundant in the deep sequencing data was defined as the immunodominant clone. CDR3 amino acid sequences were screened for sharing across subjects and were compared with published repertoires and the VDJdb database. The public reads were quality trimmed at Q25 with fastp and then assembled into clones with MiXCR by TCRdb, keeping productive beta chains. Rows merge per CDR3 protein into single entries with the most common DNA and genes. TCRdb's processing, not the authors', yielded these V and J calls. The sample records about 400,000 distinct CDR3 sequences, roughly 68% of which are singletons. Clones ranked in the top ten supply 4% of the sample.

To note about this clonotype: Its specific antigen is unknown. No base-level quality is on record; no much larger clone is a single base apart.

The rearranged chain carries TRBV12-5 and TRBJ2-2; tentative D gene TRBD1, with 6 bases matching. The source material was sorted CD4+, CD8+, or CD8+CD57+ T cells (not recorded which) from PBMCs. This clonotype originated in a human donor in good health, serving as a control. The DNA sequence follows: TGTGCTAGTGGGTCAGGGGCGAACGGGGAGCTGTTTTTT. The encoded protein is CASGSGANGELFF.